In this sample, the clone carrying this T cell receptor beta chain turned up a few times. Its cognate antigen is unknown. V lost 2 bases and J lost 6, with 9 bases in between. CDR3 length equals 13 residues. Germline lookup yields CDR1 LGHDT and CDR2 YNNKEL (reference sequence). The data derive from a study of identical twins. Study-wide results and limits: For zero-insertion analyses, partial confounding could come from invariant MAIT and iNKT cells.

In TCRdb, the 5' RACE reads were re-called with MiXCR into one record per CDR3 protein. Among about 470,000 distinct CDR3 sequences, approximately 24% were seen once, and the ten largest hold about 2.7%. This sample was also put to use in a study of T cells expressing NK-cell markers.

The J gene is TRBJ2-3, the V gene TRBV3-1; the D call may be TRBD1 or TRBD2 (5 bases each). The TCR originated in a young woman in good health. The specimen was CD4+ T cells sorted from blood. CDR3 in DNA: TGTGCCAGCAGCCAAAGGGGAGTGGATACGCAGTATTTT. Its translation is CASSQRGVDTQYF.